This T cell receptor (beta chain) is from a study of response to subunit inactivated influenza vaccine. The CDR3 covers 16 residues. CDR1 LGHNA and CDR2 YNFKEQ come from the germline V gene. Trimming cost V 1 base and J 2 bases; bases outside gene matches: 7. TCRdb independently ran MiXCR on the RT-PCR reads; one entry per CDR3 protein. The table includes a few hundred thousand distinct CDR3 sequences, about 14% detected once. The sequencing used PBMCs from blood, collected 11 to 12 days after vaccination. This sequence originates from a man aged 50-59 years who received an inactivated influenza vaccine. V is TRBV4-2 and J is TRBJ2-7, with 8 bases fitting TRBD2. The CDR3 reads CASSQVSSGRPYEQYF. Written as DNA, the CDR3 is TGTGCCAGCAGCCAAGTCTCGAGCGGGAGACCCTACGAGCAGTACTTC.